These 4 T cell receptor beta chains were all obtained from the same sample, sequenced in a study of shared clonotypes between healthy human individuals. Clones were sequenced by immunoSEQ multiplex PCR, and TCRdb holds only the in-frame ones, with some missing. The sample has over a million clones, about 75% seen once. The specimen sequenced was memory CD4+ T cells sorted from blood. Described subset: CD45RA-negative fraction. The receptor source for this set is a man between 18 and 29 years old in good health.

The J gene is TRBJ2-1, the V gene TRBV2; 7 positions agree with TRBD1. The CDR3 covers 13 residues. Per germline, CDR1 SNHLY and CDR2 FYNNEI. V lost 6 bases to trimming and J lost 12 bases; unmatched junction nucleotides: 11. CDR3 loop: CASRLRTGQTQFF. CDR3 nucleotides: TGTGCCAGCAGACTTAGGACAGGCCAGACGCAGTTCTTC.

This clone came up once. This rearrangement joins TRBV30 to TRBJ2-1, with unresolved D. The V gene lost 2 bases and the J gene lost 9 bases, with 11 bases spanning the gap. Germline CDR1 is GTSNPN and CDR2 is SVGIG (reference sequence). This CDR3 contains 12 residues. The DNA for the CDR3 is TGTGCCTGGAGTAAACCCCTTGGTGAGCAGTTCTTC. Amino acids: CAWSKPLGEQFF.

This chain connects TRBV4-1 to TRBJ2-1; TRBD1 is a possible D gene (6 bases). In germline, CDR1 is MGHRA, CDR2 YSYEKL. The CDR3 has 16 amino acids. The V gene lost 1 base and the J gene lost 4 bases, with 14 bases spanning the gap. Written as DNA, the CDR3 is TGCGCCAGCAGCCAAGGTTCGAGGGGGATTTACAATGAGCAGTTCTTC. Translating it yields CASSQGSRGIYNEQFF.

This clone was picked up a small number of times. The chain couples TRBV7-8 to TRBJ2-7; D is ambiguous. Per the germline V gene, CDR1 is SGHVS and CDR2 is FQNEAQ. Trimming took 10 bases from V and 7 from J, leaving 14 bases between them. This CDR3 contains 11 residues. The DNA for the CDR3 is TGTGCCACCTCTGGAATGGGGGAGCAGTACTTC. Translated: CATSGMGEQYF.